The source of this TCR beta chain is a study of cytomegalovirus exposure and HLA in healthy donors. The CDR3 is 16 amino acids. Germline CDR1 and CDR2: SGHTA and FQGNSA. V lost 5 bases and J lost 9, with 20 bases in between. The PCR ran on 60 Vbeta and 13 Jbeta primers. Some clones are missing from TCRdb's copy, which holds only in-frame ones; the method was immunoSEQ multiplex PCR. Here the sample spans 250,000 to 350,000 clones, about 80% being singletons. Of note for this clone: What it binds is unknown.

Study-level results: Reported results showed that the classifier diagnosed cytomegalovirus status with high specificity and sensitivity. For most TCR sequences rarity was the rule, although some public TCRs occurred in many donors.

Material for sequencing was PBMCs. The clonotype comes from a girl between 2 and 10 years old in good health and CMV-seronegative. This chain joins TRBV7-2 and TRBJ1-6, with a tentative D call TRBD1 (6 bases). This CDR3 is CASSIGFGGLLSPLHF. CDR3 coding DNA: TGTGCCAGCAGCATAGGTTTCGGGGGGCTTCTTTCACCCCTCCACTTT.